This TCR beta chain was identified during a study of blood T cell repertoires in COVID-19. Study summary: Acute and convalescent COVID-19 samples came from the United States, Italy and Spain. T cells, B-cell-depleted T cells, or PBMCs provided the cDNA or gDNA that served as material.

Original processing methods: Estimated nucleated cell counts came from reference gene primer amplification. The repertoire was sequenced with immunoSEQ multiplex PCR; TCRdb's copy has only in-frame clones and lacks some. Clone size and V and J calls were adopted from that table, with D and trimming inferred from the DNA. The table records about 300,000 clones, over 70% of them present only once. From germline, CDR1 is SGDLS and CDR2 YYNGEE. The CDR3 spans 15 residues. V was pared by 2 bases and J by 1 base, with 3 bases of the junction left unmatched. This clone appeared once. Material: peripheral blood. The source is a woman aged 40 to 50 who had recovered from COVID-19. V gene TRBV9 combines with J gene TRBJ1-3; 7 bases map to TRBD1. The CDR3 loop reads CASSVGTESGNTIYF. The CDR3 nucleotides read TGTGCCAGCAGCGTGGGGACAGAGTCTGGAAACACCATATATTTT.